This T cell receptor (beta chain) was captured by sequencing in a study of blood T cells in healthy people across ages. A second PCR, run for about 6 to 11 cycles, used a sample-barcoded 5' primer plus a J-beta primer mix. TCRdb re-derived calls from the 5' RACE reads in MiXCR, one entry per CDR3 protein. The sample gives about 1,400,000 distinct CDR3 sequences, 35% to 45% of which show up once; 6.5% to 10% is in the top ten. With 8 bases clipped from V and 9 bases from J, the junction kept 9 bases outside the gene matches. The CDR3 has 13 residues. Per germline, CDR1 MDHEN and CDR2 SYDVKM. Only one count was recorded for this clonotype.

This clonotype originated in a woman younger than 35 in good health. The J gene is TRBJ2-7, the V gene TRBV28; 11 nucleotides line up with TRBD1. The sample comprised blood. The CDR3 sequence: CASRGQGAERQYF. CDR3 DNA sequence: TGTGCCAGCCGAGGACAGGGGGCAGAGAGGCAGTACTTC. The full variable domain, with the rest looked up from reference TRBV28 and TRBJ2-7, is DVKVTQSSRYLVKRTGEKVFLECVQDMDHENMFWYRQDPGLGLRLIYFSYDVKMKEKGDIPEGYSVSREKKERFSLILESASTNQTSMYLCASRGQGAERQYFGPGTRLTVT.